This T cell receptor (beta chain) emerged from a study of shared clonotypes between healthy human individuals. A remark on this clone: Other nucleotide sequences from this sample produce the same CDR3.

Produced via immunoSEQ multiplex PCR; TCRdb's table is partial and in-frame only. The sample holds nearly 500,000 clones, 76% seen once. Between the trimmed V and J ends, which lost 3 bases and 2 bases, there was a span of 7 bases. Germline assignment: CDR1 KGHSH and CDR2 LQKENI. This CDR3 has 13 amino acids. This chain uses TRBV18 with TRBJ1-1; D is ambiguous. The clonotype originates from a woman in her 40s in good health. Some clones in this sample may be carry-over from other donors' samples. Specimen: PBMCs. The CDR3 nucleotides are TGTGCCAGCTCACCGGAATTTAACACTGAAGCTTTCTTT. Amino acids: CASSPEFNTEAFF.